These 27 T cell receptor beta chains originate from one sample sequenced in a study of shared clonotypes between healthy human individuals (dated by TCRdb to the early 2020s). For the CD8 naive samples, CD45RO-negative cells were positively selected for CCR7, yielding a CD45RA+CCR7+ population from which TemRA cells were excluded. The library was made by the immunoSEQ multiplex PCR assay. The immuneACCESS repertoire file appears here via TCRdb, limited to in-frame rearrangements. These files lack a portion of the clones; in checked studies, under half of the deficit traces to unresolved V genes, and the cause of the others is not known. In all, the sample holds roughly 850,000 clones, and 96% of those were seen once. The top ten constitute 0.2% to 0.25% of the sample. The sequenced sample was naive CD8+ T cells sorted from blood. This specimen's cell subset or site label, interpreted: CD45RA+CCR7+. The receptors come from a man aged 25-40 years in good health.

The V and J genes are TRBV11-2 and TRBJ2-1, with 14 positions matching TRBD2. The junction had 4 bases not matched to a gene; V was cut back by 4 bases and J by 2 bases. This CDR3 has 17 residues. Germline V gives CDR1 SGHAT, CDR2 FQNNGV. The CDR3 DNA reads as TGTGCCAGCAGCTCAGGGGGACTAGCGGGAGCCTACAATGAGCAGTTCTTC. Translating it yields CASSSGGLAGAYNEQFF.

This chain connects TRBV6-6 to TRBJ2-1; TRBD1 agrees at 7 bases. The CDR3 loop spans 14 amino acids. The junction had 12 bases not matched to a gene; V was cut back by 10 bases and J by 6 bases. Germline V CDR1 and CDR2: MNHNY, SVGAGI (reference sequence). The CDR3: CATLFPGQTNEQFF. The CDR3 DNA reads TGTGCCACCTTGTTCCCGGGACAGACCAATGAGCAGTTCTTC.

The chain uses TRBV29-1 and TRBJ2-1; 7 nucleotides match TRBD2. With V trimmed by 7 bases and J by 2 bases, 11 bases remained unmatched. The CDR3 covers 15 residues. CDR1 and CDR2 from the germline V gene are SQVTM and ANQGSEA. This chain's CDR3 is CSGSTSAVAYNEQFF. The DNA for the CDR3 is TGCAGCGGGAGTACTAGCGCCGTAGCCTACAATGAGCAGTTCTTC.

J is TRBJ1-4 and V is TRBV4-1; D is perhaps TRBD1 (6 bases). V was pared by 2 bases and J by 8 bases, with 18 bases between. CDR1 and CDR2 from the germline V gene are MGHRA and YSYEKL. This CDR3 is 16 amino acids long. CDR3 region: CASSQQEGRGLEKLFF. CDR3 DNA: TGCGCCAGCAGCCAACAGGAGGGCAGGGGATTGGAAAAACTGTTTTTT.

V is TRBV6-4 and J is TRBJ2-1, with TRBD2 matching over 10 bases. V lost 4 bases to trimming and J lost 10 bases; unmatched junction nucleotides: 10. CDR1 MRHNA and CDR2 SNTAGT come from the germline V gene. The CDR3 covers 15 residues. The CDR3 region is CASSVTSGTREEQFF. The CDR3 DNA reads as TGTGCCAGCAGTGTAACTAGCGGGACTAGGGAAGAGCAGTTCTTC.

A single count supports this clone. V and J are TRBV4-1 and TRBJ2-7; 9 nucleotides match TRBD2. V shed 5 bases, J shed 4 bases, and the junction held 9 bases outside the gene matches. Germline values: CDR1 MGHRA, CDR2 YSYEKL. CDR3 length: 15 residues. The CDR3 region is CASSGGAGGPYEQYF. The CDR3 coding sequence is TGCGCCAGCAGCGGAGGGGCGGGAGGGCCGTACGAGCAGTACTTC.

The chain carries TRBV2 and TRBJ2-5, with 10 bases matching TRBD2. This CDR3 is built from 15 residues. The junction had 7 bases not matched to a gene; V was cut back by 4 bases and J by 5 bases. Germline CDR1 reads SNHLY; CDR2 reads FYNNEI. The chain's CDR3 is CASSGSSGSGETQYF. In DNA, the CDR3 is TGTGCCAGCAGTGGGTCTAGCGGGAGCGGGGAGACCCAGTACTTC.

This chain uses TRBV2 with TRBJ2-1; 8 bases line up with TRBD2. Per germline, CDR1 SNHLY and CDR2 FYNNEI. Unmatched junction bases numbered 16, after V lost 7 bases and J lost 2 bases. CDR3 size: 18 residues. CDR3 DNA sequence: TGTGCCAGCACTCCCGGGACTAGTGTAGGTGGGACCTACAATGAGCAGTTCTTC. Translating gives CASTPGTSVGGTYNEQFF.

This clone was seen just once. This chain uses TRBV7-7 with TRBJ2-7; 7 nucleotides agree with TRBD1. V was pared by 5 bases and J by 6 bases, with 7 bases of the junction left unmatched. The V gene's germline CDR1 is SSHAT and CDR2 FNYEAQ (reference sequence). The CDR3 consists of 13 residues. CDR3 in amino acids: CASSLRQGIEQYF. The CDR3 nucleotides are TGTGCCAGCAGCCTCCGACAGGGTATCGAGCAGTACTTC.

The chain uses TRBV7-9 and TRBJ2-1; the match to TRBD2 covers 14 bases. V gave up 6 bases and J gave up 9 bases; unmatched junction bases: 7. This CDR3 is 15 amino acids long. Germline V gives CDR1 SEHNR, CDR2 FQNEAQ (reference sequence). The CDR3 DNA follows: TGTGCCAGCAGTCTCCCGGGACTAGCGGGAGCTGAGCAGTTCTTC. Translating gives CASSLPGLAGAEQFF.

CDR3 loop: CASSTEPSAGAQYF. The CDR3 DNA reads TGCGCCAGCAGCACGGAACCTAGTGCCGGGGCTCAGTACTTC. V usage is TRBV5-1 and J usage is TRBJ2-4; D possibly matches TRBD1 or TRBD2 (5 bases each). Trimming pared 4 bases from V and 12 bases from J, leaving 20 bases between. This CDR3 contains 14 residues. Germline V lookup: CDR1 SGHRS, CDR2 YFSETQ.

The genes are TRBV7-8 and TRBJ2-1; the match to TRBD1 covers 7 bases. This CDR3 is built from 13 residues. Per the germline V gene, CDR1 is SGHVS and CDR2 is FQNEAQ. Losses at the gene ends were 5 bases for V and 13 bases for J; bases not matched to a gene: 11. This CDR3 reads CASSPETGLSQFF. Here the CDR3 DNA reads TGTGCCAGCAGCCCAGAGACAGGGCTCAGTCAGTTCTTC.

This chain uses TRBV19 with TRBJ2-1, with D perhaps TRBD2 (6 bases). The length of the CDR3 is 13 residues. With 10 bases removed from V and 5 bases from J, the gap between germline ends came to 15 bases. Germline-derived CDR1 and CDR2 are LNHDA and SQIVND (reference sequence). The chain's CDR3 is CATNRGGDNEQFF. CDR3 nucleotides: TGTGCCACAAATAGGGGCGGGGACAATGAGCAGTTCTTC. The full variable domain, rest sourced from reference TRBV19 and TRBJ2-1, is DGGITQSPKYLFRKEGQNVTLSCEQNLNHDAMYWYRQDPGQGLRLIYYSQIVNDFQKGDIAEGYSVSREKKESFPLTVTSAQKNPTAFYLCATNRGGDNEQFFGPGTRLTVL.

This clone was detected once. The CDR3 region has the DNA TGTGCCAGCAGCTTCGACGAGCGGGCGGCCTCAGATACGCAGTATTTT. It yields the protein CASSFDERAASDTQYF. The chain links TRBV7-8 to TRBJ2-3, with a tentative D call TRBD2 (6 bases). The CDR3 consists of 16 residues. V was pared by 3 bases and J by 4 bases, with 17 bases between. Germline V gene sequence: CDR1 SGHVS, CDR2 FQNEAQ.

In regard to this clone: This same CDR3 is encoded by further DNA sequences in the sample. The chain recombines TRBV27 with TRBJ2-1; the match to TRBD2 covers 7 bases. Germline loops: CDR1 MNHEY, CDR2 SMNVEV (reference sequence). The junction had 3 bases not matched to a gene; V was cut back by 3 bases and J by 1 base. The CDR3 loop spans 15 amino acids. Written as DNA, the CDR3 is TGTGCCAGCAGTTTCGCGGGAGTATCCTACAATGAGCAGTTCTTC. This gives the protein CASSFAGVSYNEQFF.

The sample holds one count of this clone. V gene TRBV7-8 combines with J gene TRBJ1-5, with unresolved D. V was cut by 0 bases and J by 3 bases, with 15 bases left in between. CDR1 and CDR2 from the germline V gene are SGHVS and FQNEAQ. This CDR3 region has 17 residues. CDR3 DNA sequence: TGTGCCAGCAGCTTAGCGCTGGGCGGAGGATACAATCAGCCCCAGCATTTT. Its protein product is CASSLALGGGYNQPQHF.

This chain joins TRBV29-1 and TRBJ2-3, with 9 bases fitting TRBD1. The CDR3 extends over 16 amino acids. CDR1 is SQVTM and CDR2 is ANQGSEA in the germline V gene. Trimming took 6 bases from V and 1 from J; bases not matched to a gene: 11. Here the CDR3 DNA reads TGCAGCGTCCCCAGGGACAGGGAACACCGCACAGATACGCAGTATTTT. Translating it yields CSVPRDREHRTDTQYF.

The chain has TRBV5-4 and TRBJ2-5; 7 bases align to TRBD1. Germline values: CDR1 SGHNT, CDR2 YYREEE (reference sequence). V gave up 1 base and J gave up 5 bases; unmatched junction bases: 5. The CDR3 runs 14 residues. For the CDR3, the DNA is TGTGCCAGCAGCTTGCGACAGGGCTTGGAGACCCAGTACTTC. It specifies CASSLRQGLETQYF.

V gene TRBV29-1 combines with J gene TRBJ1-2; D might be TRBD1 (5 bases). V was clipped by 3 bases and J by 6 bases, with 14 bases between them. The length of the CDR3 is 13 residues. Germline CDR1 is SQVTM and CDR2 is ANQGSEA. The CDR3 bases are TGCAGCGTTGACACCGGGACGATAAATGGCTACACCTTC. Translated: CSVDTGTINGYTF.

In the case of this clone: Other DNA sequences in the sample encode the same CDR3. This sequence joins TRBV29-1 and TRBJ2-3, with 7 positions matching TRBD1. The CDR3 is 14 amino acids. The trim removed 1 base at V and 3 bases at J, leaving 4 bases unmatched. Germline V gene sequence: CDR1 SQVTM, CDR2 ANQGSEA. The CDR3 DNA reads TGCAGCGTTGAAGGCCAGGGGGTAACAGATACGCAGTATTTT. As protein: CSVEGQGVTDTQYF.

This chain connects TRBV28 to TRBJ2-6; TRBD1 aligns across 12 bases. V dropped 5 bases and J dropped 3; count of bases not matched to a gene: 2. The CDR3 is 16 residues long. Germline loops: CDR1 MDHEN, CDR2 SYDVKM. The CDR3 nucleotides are TGTGCCAGCAGTGGGGACAGGGGGCGTGGGGCCAACGTCCTGACTTTC. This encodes CASSGDRGRGANVLTF.

The CDR3 nucleotides are TGCAGCGTTGATGGTATAGGGCCGGATACGCAGTATTTT. Translating gives CSVDGIGPDTQYF. V and J are TRBV29-1 and TRBJ2-3; D gene unclear. V was clipped by 3 bases and J by 6 bases, with 13 bases between them. Per germline, CDR1 SQVTM and CDR2 ANQGSEA. The length of the CDR3 is 13 residues.

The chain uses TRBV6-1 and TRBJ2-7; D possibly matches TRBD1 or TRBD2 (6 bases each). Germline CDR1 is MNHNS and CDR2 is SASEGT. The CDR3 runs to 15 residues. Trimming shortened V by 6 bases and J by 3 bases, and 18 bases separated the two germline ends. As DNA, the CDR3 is TGTGCCAGCAGCCCTTTCGGGGGCTCGTACTACGAGCAGTACTTC. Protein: CASSPFGGSYYEQYF.

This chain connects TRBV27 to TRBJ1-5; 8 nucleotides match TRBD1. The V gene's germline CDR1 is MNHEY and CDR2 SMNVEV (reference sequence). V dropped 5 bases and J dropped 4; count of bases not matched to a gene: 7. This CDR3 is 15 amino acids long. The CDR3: CASSPQGAGNQPQHF. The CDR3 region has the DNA TGTGCCAGCAGTCCGCAGGGGGCAGGAAATCAGCCCCAGCATTTT.

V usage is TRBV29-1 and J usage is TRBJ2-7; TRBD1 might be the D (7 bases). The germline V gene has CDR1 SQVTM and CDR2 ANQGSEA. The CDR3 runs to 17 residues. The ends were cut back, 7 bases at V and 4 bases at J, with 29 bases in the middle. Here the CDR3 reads CSAQGGRQGFSSYEQYF. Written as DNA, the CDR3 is TGCAGCGCCCAAGGGGGGAGACAGGGTTTTTCATCGTACGAGCAGTACTTC.

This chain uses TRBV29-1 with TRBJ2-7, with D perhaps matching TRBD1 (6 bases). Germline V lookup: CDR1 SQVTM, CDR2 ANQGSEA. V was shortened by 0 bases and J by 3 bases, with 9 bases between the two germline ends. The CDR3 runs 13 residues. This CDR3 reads CSVEELGGYEQYF. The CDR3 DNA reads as TGCAGCGTTGAAGAACTAGGGGGCTACGAGCAGTACTTC.

Here the CDR3 reads CASSLATALRTDTQYF. CDR3 DNA: TGTGCCAGCAGCTTAGCCACAGCGCTTCGCACAGATACGCAGTATTTT. The chain uses TRBV7-2 and TRBJ2-3; no definite D call. The V end lost 0 bases, the J end lost 1 base, and 11 bases lay between the germline ends. This CDR3 spans 16 amino acids. Germline V gene data show CDR1 as SGHTA and CDR2 as FQGNSA.